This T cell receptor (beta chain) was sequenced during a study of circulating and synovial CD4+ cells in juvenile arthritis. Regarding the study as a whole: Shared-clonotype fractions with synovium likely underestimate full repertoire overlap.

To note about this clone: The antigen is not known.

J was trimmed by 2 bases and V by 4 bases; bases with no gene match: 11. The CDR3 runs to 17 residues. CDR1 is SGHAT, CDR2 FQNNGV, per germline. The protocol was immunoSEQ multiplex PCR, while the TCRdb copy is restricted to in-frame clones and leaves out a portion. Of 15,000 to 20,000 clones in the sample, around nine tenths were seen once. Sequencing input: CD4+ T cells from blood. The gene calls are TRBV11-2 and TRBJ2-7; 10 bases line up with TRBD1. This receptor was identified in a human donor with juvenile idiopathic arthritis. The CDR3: CASSSTLYDRGPYEQYF. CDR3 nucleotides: TGTGCCAGCAGCTCAACACTATACGACAGGGGGCCCTACGAGCAGTACTTC.